Listed below are T cell receptor beta chains from one sample, sequenced in a study of shared clonotypes between healthy human individuals. TCRdb keeps only in-frame clones here, not all; method: immunoSEQ multiplex PCR. This sample has roughly 2.2 million clones, with approximately 95% found just once. The sample was naive CD4+ T cells from PBMCs. The receptors come from a young man in good health. Some clones in this sample may be carry-over from other donors' samples. Both conserved end residues are part of each CDR3. Each record gives: CDR3 protein, CDR3 DNA, clone size, J gene, D gene, V gene. The D gene is left open where the match is weak. Only some rows state a clone size, as once, few, many or a class for expanded clones.

cdr3_aa: CASKRGQSNYGYTF
cdr3_nt: TGTGCCAGCAAAAGGGGGCAGTCGAACTATGGCTACACCTTC
clone_size: .
j_call: TRBJ1-2
d_call: TRBD1
v_call: TRBV6-5

cdr3_aa: CASSLIGPLDYGYTF
cdr3_nt: TGTGCCAGCAGCTTAATAGGACCCCTGGACTATGGCTACACCTTC
clone_size: .
j_call: TRBJ1-2
d_call: .
v_call: TRBV13

cdr3_aa: CASSVSGGRSNEQFF
cdr3_nt: TGTGCCAGCAGTGTATCGGGAGGTAGAAGCAATGAGCAGTTCTTC
clone_size: .
j_call: TRBJ2-1
d_call: TRBD2
v_call: TRBV28

cdr3_aa: CASSLDAGGSGNTIYF
cdr3_nt: TGCGCCAGCAGCTTGGATGCAGGCGGTTCTGGAAACACCATATATTTT
clone_size: .
j_call: TRBJ1-3
d_call: .
v_call: TRBV5-1

cdr3_aa: CASSSGESTDTQYF
cdr3_nt: TGCGCCAGCAGCTCTGGGGAGAGCACAGATACGCAGTATTTT
clone_size: .
j_call: TRBJ2-3
d_call: .
v_call: TRBV5-1

cdr3_aa: CAISARTGGYETQYF
cdr3_nt: TGTGCCATCAGTGCCCGGACAGGGGGATATGAGACCCAGTACTTC
clone_size: .
j_call: TRBJ2-5
d_call: TRBD1
v_call: TRBV10-3

cdr3_aa: CASSLETSATSSGANVLTF
cdr3_nt: TGCGCCAGCAGCTTGGAAACTAGCGCGACCTCTTCTGGGGCCAACGTCCTGACTTTC
clone_size: once
j_call: TRBJ2-6
d_call: TRBD2
v_call: TRBV5-1

cdr3_aa: CASSELDSYNQPQHF
cdr3_nt: TGCGCCAGCAGTGAGCTGGACAGTTACAATCAGCCCCAGCATTTT
clone_size: .
j_call: TRBJ1-5
d_call: .
v_call: TRBV10-2

cdr3_aa: CSVANTLTGLVTEAFF
cdr3_nt: TGCAGCGTTGCCAACACCCTGACAGGACTTGTCACTGAAGCTTTCTTT
clone_size: .
j_call: TRBJ1-1
d_call: .
v_call: TRBV29-1

cdr3_aa: CSVRDGYTF
cdr3_nt: TGCAGCGTCAGAGATGGCTACACCTTC
clone_size: .
j_call: TRBJ1-2
d_call: .
v_call: TRBV29-1

cdr3_aa: CASSQESWVAKNIQYF
cdr3_nt: TGTGCCAGCAGCCAAGAGAGCTGGGTGGCCAAAAACATTCAGTACTTC
clone_size: .
j_call: TRBJ2-4
d_call: .
v_call: TRBV4-2

cdr3_aa: CASSLLGGSPGNTIYF
cdr3_nt: TGTGCCAGCAGTTTATTGGGGGGGAGCCCTGGAAACACCATATATTTT
clone_size: once
j_call: TRBJ1-3
d_call: .
v_call: TRBV28

cdr3_aa: CATSRDTSAGRPPKETQYF
cdr3_nt: TGTGCCACCAGCAGAGATACGTCGGCGGGAAGGCCCCCAAAAGAGACCCAGTACTTC
clone_size: .
j_call: TRBJ2-5
d_call: .
v_call: TRBV15

cdr3_aa: CATSRDSGSGRAERGKQYF
cdr3_nt: TGTGCCACCAGCAGAGATAGTGGTAGCGGGAGGGCCGAAAGGGGAAAGCAGTATTTT
clone_size: .
j_call: TRBJ2-3
d_call: TRBD2
v_call: TRBV15

cdr3_aa: CASSLSLGTAPGGQYF
cdr3_nt: TGTGCCAGCAGTTTATCTTTGGGGACGGCCCCAGGTGGGCAGTACTTC
clone_size: .
j_call: TRBJ2-7
d_call: .
v_call: TRBV28

cdr3_aa: CASSLATDTQYF
cdr3_nt: TGTGCCAGCAGCTTGGCCACAGATACGCAGTATTTT
clone_size: .
j_call: TRBJ2-3
d_call: .
v_call: TRBV5-6

cdr3_aa: CASRGRTGVSGANVLTF
cdr3_nt: TGTGCCAGCAGAGGGAGAACAGGGGTCTCAGGGGCCAACGTCCTGACTTTC
clone_size: .
j_call: TRBJ2-6
d_call: TRBD1
v_call: TRBV27

cdr3_aa: CAWTGSSTEAFF
cdr3_nt: TGTGCCTGGACGGGGAGCTCCACTGAAGCTTTCTTT
clone_size: .
j_call: TRBJ1-1
d_call: .
v_call: TRBV30

cdr3_aa: CASSSTGGHTIYF
cdr3_nt: TGTGCCAGCAGTTCAACAGGCGGACACACCATATATTTT
clone_size: .
j_call: TRBJ1-3
d_call: .
v_call: TRBV6-6

cdr3_aa: CAIFTGGSEAFF
cdr3_nt: TGTGCCATTTTCACAGGGGGTTCTGAAGCTTTCTTT
clone_size: .
j_call: TRBJ1-1
d_call: TRBD1
v_call: TRBV28

cdr3_aa: CASSEVWAYSYNEQFF
cdr3_nt: TGTGCCAGCAGTGAAGTTTGGGCATACTCCTACAATGAGCAGTTCTTC
clone_size: .
j_call: TRBJ2-1
d_call: .
v_call: TRBV6-1

cdr3_aa: CASSNPVGGNTEAFF
cdr3_nt: TGTGCCAGCAGCAACCCGGTGGGTGGGAACACTGAAGCTTTCTTT
clone_size: .
j_call: TRBJ1-1
d_call: .
v_call: TRBV11-1

cdr3_aa: CSVENGRDTQYF
cdr3_nt: TGCAGCGTTGAAAATGGGAGAGATACGCAGTATTTT
clone_size: .
j_call: TRBJ2-3
d_call: .
v_call: TRBV29-1

cdr3_aa: CASSGRRRSGANVLTF
cdr3_nt: TGTGCCAGCAGCGGTAGACGCCGCTCTGGGGCCAACGTCCTGACTTTC
clone_size: .
j_call: TRBJ2-6
d_call: .
v_call: TRBV7-2

cdr3_aa: CASSLRPSTDTQYF
cdr3_nt: TGTGCCAGCAGCTTGCGCCCCAGCACAGATACGCAGTATTTT
clone_size: .
j_call: TRBJ2-3
d_call: .
v_call: TRBV7-3

cdr3_aa: CASSFSAAGVDTQYF
cdr3_nt: TGTGCCAGCAGCTTTTCTGCAGCAGGGGTAGATACGCAGTATTTT
clone_size: .
j_call: TRBJ2-3
d_call: .
v_call: TRBV7-9

cdr3_aa: CASSPRTGKVFVGMGEKLFF
cdr3_nt: TGTGCCAGCAGCCCTAGAACAGGGAAGGTCTTCGTGGGGATGGGTGAAAAACTGTTTTTT
clone_size: .
j_call: TRBJ1-4
d_call: .
v_call: TRBV9

cdr3_aa: CASSHDRWGGYTF
cdr3_nt: TGTGCCAGCAGCCACGACCGGTGGGGGGGCTACACCTTC
clone_size: .
j_call: TRBJ1-2
d_call: .
v_call: TRBV7-9

cdr3_aa: CASINSGSGEQYF
cdr3_nt: TGTGCCAGCATTAACAGCGGTAGTGGCGAGCAGTACTTC
clone_size: .
j_call: TRBJ2-7
d_call: .
v_call: TRBV28

cdr3_aa: CASSVGTGTYEQYF
cdr3_nt: TGTGCCAGCAGCGTAGGGACAGGGACCTACGAGCAGTACTTC
clone_size: .
j_call: TRBJ2-7
d_call: TRBD1
v_call: TRBV9

cdr3_aa: CATRADPGELFF
cdr3_nt: TGTGCCACCCGGGCGGACCCCGGGGAGCTGTTTTTT
clone_size: once
j_call: TRBJ2-2
d_call: .
v_call: TRBV15

cdr3_aa: CASQDRGYSNQPQHF
cdr3_nt: TGTGCCAGCCAGGACAGGGGATATAGCAATCAGCCCCAGCATTTT
clone_size: .
j_call: TRBJ1-5
d_call: TRBD1
v_call: TRBV19

cdr3_aa: CASSPSNRVGYTF
cdr3_nt: TGTGCCAGCAGCCCCTCAAACAGGGTAGGCTACACCTTC
clone_size: .
j_call: TRBJ1-2
d_call: .
v_call: TRBV7-2

cdr3_aa: CASKGQFPYNEQFF
cdr3_nt: TGTGCCAGCAAAGGACAGTTTCCCTACAATGAGCAGTTCTTC
clone_size: .
j_call: TRBJ2-1
d_call: .
v_call: TRBV28

cdr3_aa: CASSEYYRVGANTEAFF
cdr3_nt: TGTGCCAGCAGCGAGTACTACAGGGTGGGAGCGAACACTGAAGCTTTCTTT
clone_size: .
j_call: TRBJ1-1
d_call: .
v_call: TRBV11-2

cdr3_aa: CASSLGRTGGISYEQYF
cdr3_nt: TGTGCCAGCAGTTTAGGGAGGACAGGGGGCATCTCCTACGAGCAGTACTTC
clone_size: once
j_call: TRBJ2-7
d_call: TRBD1
v_call: TRBV28

cdr3_aa: CASSPRTSPSYEQYF
cdr3_nt: TGTGCCAGCAGTCCCCGGACTAGCCCAAGCTACGAGCAGTACTTC
clone_size: once
j_call: TRBJ2-7
d_call: TRBD2
v_call: TRBV2

cdr3_aa: CASSPMYRLYNEQFF
cdr3_nt: TGTGCCAGCTCACCAATGTACAGGCTATACAATGAGCAGTTCTTC
clone_size: .
j_call: TRBJ2-1
d_call: .
v_call: TRBV18

cdr3_aa: CASSSRGIPANYGYTF
cdr3_nt: TGTGCCAGCAGTAGCAGGGGGATCCCGGCTAACTATGGCTACACCTTC
clone_size: .
j_call: TRBJ1-2
d_call: TRBD1
v_call: TRBV28

cdr3_aa: CASSLVDSDYGYTF
cdr3_nt: TGCGCCAGCAGCTTGGTTGACAGCGATTATGGCTACACCTTC
clone_size: once
j_call: TRBJ1-2
d_call: .
v_call: TRBV5-1

cdr3_aa: CASSANRGKNEQFF
cdr3_nt: TGCGCCAGCAGCGCGAACAGGGGTAAAAATGAGCAGTTCTTC
clone_size: .
j_call: TRBJ2-1
d_call: TRBD1
v_call: TRBV5-1

cdr3_aa: CASRPGGRSYEQYF
cdr3_nt: TGTGCCAGCCGACCGGGAGGCCGCTCCTACGAGCAGTACTTC
clone_size: .
j_call: TRBJ2-7
d_call: TRBD2
v_call: TRBV27

cdr3_aa: CASSPGQGREKLFF
cdr3_nt: TGTGCCAGCTCACCCGGACAGGGCCGCGAAAAACTGTTTTTT
clone_size: .
j_call: TRBJ1-4
d_call: TRBD1
v_call: TRBV18

cdr3_aa: CASRDLGRETQYF
cdr3_nt: TGTGCCAGCAGAGATCTCGGAAGAGAGACCCAGTACTTC
clone_size: once
j_call: TRBJ2-5
d_call: .
v_call: TRBV28

cdr3_aa: CASSSSTGGYYEQYF
cdr3_nt: TGTGCCAGCAGTTCATCGACAGGGGGCTACTACGAGCAGTACTTC
clone_size: .
j_call: TRBJ2-7
d_call: TRBD1
v_call: TRBV27

cdr3_aa: CASSLDPSGEQYF
cdr3_nt: TGTGCCAGCAGCTTGGACCCGTCGGGTGAGCAGTACTTC
clone_size: .
j_call: TRBJ2-7
d_call: .
v_call: TRBV5-4

cdr3_aa: CASSLNGGNQPQHF
cdr3_nt: TGCGCCAGCAGCTTGAATGGAGGCAATCAGCCCCAGCATTTT
clone_size: few
j_call: TRBJ1-5
d_call: .
v_call: TRBV5-1

cdr3_aa: CASSPPDGFTDTQYF
cdr3_nt: TGTGCCAGCTCACCACCTGACGGCTTCACAGATACGCAGTATTTT
clone_size: .
j_call: TRBJ2-3
d_call: .
v_call: TRBV18

cdr3_aa: CARSGRGLNSGNTIYF
cdr3_nt: TGTGCCAGAAGCGGCAGGGGACTAAACTCTGGAAACACCATATATTTT
clone_size: .
j_call: TRBJ1-3
d_call: .
v_call: TRBV5-3

cdr3_aa: CAWSVRTGNQPQHF
cdr3_nt: TGTGCCTGGAGTGTGCGCACGGGCAATCAGCCCCAGCATTTT
clone_size: .
j_call: TRBJ1-5
d_call: .
v_call: TRBV30

cdr3_aa: CASSPPSSEPQHF
cdr3_nt: TGTGCCAGCTCACCCCCCTCGTCCGAGCCCCAGCATTTT
clone_size: .
j_call: TRBJ1-5
d_call: .
v_call: TRBV18

cdr3_aa: CASSRTGNWNTEAFF
cdr3_nt: TGTGCCAGCAGCCGTACAGGGAATTGGAACACTGAAGCTTTCTTT
clone_size: once
j_call: TRBJ1-1
d_call: .
v_call: TRBV6-5

cdr3_aa: CASSRGQGYSYEQYF
cdr3_nt: TGTGCCAGCAGCCGCGGACAGGGCTACTCCTACGAGCAGTACTTC
clone_size: .
j_call: TRBJ2-7
d_call: TRBD1
v_call: TRBV11-3